This passage covers 29 T cell receptor beta chains from one sample sequenced in a study of blood T cells in healthy people across ages. A second PCR, run for about 6 to 11 cycles, used a sample-barcoded 5' primer plus a J-beta primer mix. TCRdb re-derived calls from the 5' RACE reads in MiXCR, one entry per CDR3 protein. This sample has around 2 million distinct CDR3 sequences; 30% to 40% occur once, and the top ten carry under 25%. Sequencing was performed on blood. Receptors originate from a human donor in good health.

The chain recombines TRBV10-3 with TRBJ1-4; D remains ambiguous. The CDR3 covers 14 residues. V dropped 4 bases and J dropped 2 bases, with 8 bases sitting between them. Germline V gene lookup returns CDR1 ENHRY and CDR2 SYGVKD. In DNA, the CDR3 is TGTGCCATCAGTGCATACAGCACTAATGAAAAACTGTTTTTT. Protein product: CAISAYSTNEKLFF.

V usage is TRBV18 and J usage is TRBJ2-7; TRBD1 aligns across 9 bases. The CDR3 has 15 amino acids. CDR1 is KGHSH, CDR2 LQKENI, per germline. V lost 3 bases and J lost 4; bases outside the gene matches: 7. CDR3 nucleotides: TGTGCCAGCTCACCCGGGACAGGGAGTGTTTACGAGCAGTACTTC. It codes for CASSPGTGSVYEQYF.

This chain connects TRBV7-2 to TRBJ1-4; 9 nucleotides line up with TRBD1. Trimming took 5 bases from V and 0 from J; bases not matched to a gene: 16. The CDR3 is made up of 20 amino acids. The germline gives CDR1 SGHTA, CDR2 FQGNSA. In DNA form, the CDR3 reads TGTGCCAGCAGCCCGACAATTTGTGGACAGGGGAAAGCAACTAATGAAAAACTGTTTTTT. Protein: CASSPTICGQGKATNEKLFF.

As for this clonotype: A junction boundary mismatches the germline segment, possibly from a read error. The chain combines TRBV15 with TRBJ1-2; D remains ambiguous. Per the germline V gene, CDR1 is LNHNV and CDR2 is YYDKDF (reference sequence). The CDR3 is 15 residues long. As DNA, the CDR3 is TGTGCTACCAGCAGAGATTCCAGCGAACTTCATGGCTACACCTTC. It is translated as CATSRDSSELHGYTF.

This clonotype was counted between two and nine times. This chain links TRBV12-5 with TRBJ1-4, with no clear D. CDR3 length equals 15 residues. The ends were cut back, 2 bases at V and 10 bases at J, with 17 bases in the middle. Germline assignment: CDR1 LGHNT and CDR2 FRNRAP. CDR3 sequence reads: CASGLSVQEEGKLFF. Written as DNA, the CDR3 is TGTGCTAGTGGTTTGTCTGTCCAGGAGGAGGGAAAACTGTTTTTT.

This clonotype was recorded a few times. This clone may be a read error of a much larger clone one base away. The rearrangement uses TRBV29-1 and TRBJ2-7, with a possible D match to TRBD2 (5 bases). The germline V and J ends were trimmed by 5 bases and 5 bases, with 16 bases remaining between them. This CDR3 is 13 amino acids long. CDR1 and CDR2 from the germline V gene are SQVTM and ANQGSEA. The CDR3 DNA is TGCAGCGTTTGCTGGCAGGCCGGGAACGAGCAGTACTTC. Amino acid sequence: CSVCWQAGNEQYF.

The chain has TRBV20-1 and TRBJ1-4; the D is unclear. Per germline, CDR1 DFQATT and CDR2 SNEGSKA (reference sequence). V was trimmed by 1 base and J by 2 bases, leaving 5 bases between them. CDR3 length: 13 amino acids. The CDR3 protein is CSARVTTNEKLFF. The DNA of the CDR3 is TGCAGTGCTAGAGTGACGACTAATGAAAAACTGTTTTTT.

The count of this clonotype is one. This chain links TRBV6-5 with TRBJ2-2, with no clear D. In germline, CDR1 is MNHEY, CDR2 SVGAGI. Between the trimmed V and J ends, which lost 5 bases and 4 bases, there was a span of 8 bases. The CDR3 length is 13 residues. The CDR3 reads CASSPSSTGELFF. The CDR3 DNA sequence: TGTGCCAGCAGTCCGAGTTCCACCGGGGAGCTGTTTTTT.

The chain recombines TRBV11-3 with TRBJ2-3; 9 nucleotides match TRBD2. With V trimmed by 8 bases and J by 11 bases, 17 bases remained unmatched. Looked up from germline, CDR1 is SGHNT and CDR2 is YENEEA. The CDR3 runs to 15 residues. For the CDR3, the DNA is TGTGCCAGCCAATGGCGGGGGGGTTTGAATATCGTGCAGTATTTT. Translated, it gives CASQWRGGLNIVQYF. Drawing the rest from reference TRBV11-3 and TRBJ2-3, the complete variable domain is EAGVVQSPRYKIIEKKQPVAFWCNPISGHNTLYWYLQNLGQGPELLIRYENEEAVDDSQLPKDRFSAERLKGVDSTLKIQPAELGDSAVYLCASQWRGGLNIVQYFGPGTRLTVL.

This clonotype was observed a few times. CDR3 loop: CSVSRTSGGTHEQYF. The DNA for the CDR3 is TGCAGCGTTTCTCGGACTAGCGGGGGGACCCACGAGCAGTACTTC. The V gene is TRBV29-1, the J gene TRBJ2-7; 14 bases map to TRBD2. Germline V CDR1 and CDR2: SQVTM, ANQGSEA. There are 15 residues in the CDR3. The V segment lost 5 bases and the J segment 5 bases; nucleotides outside the gene matches: 8.

The genes are TRBV20-1 and TRBJ2-1; the match to TRBD1 covers 8 bases. This CDR3 is built from 14 residues. CDR1 is DFQATT and CDR2 is SNEGSKA in the germline V gene (reference sequence). Trimming removed 3 bases from V and 6 bases from J; junction bases left unmatched: 7. The CDR3 here is CSASGDRHRNEQFF. In nucleotides, the CDR3 is TGCAGTGCTAGTGGGGACAGGCATCGCAATGAGCAGTTCTTC.

The V gene is TRBV7-2, the J gene TRBJ1-5, with D possibly being TRBD1 (5 bases). Between the trimmed V and J ends, which lost 2 bases and 7 bases, there was a span of 15 bases. The CDR3 sequence is 15 residues long. The germline V gene has CDR1 SGHTA and CDR2 FQGNSA. The CDR3 DNA reads TGTGCCAGCAGCTTACTTGACGGGCGGGACCAGCCCCAGCATTTT. Translating it yields CASSLLDGRDQPQHF.

This clonotype appeared a few times. The chain employs TRBV2 and TRBJ2-7; maybe TRBD1 (6 bases). CDR1 is SNHLY, CDR2 FYNNEI, per germline. V gave up 5 bases and J gave up 4 bases, with 15 bases separating them. The CDR3 is made up of 14 amino acids. The CDR3 spells CASSYGTTGYEQYF. The DNA of the CDR3 is TGTGCCAGCAGTTATGGGACAACGGGTTACGAGCAGTACTTC.

V is TRBV18 and J is TRBJ1-2; possible D gene TRBD1, 6 bases. This CDR3 has 15 residues. The V gene's germline CDR1 is KGHSH and CDR2 LQKENI. In nucleotides, the CDR3 is TGTGCTGGCTCACCAAACGGGGGCCTGGTAGACGGCTACACCTTC. Protein sequence: CAGSPNGGLVDGYTF.

There are many counts of this clonotype. The chain recombines TRBV18 with TRBJ2-3, with 9 nucleotides matching TRBD1. CDR1 KGHSH and CDR2 LQKENI come from the germline V gene. The CDR3 extends over 15 amino acids. V trimming: 2 bases; J trimming: 1 base; junction bases outside the gene matches: 1. This CDR3 is CASSPRDRGTDTQYF. CDR3 DNA: TGTGCCAGCTCACCAAGGGACAGGGGCACAGATACGCAGTATTTT.

CDR3 residues: CASIRGQWPYEQYF. CDR3 nucleotides: TGTGCCAGCATCAGGGGGCAGTGGCCCTACGAGCAGTACTTC. V is TRBV6-6 and J is TRBJ2-7; the match to TRBD1 covers 8 bases. V shed 7 bases and J 2 bases; nucleotides not matched to a gene: 7. Per germline, CDR1 MNHNY and CDR2 SVGAGI (reference sequence). The CDR3 contains 14 residues.

The chain carries TRBV5-4 and TRBJ1-1; possibly TRBD1 for D (6 bases). Germline lookup yields CDR1 SGHNT and CDR2 YYREEE (reference sequence). The CDR3 has 15 amino acids. V was shortened by 0 bases and J by 1 base, with 10 bases between the two germline ends. CDR3 DNA sequence: TGTGCCAGCAGCTTGGATTCCAGGGGGAACACTGAAGCTTTCTTT. As protein: CASSLDSRGNTEAFF.

This chain joins TRBV10-3 and TRBJ2-6; D ambiguous. Trimming shortened V by 2 bases and J by 0 bases, and 11 bases separated the two germline ends. Germline V gene data show CDR1 as ENHRY and CDR2 as SYGVKD. The CDR3 length is 17 residues. CDR3 coding DNA: TGTGCCATCAGTGAGACGGGCCCGAACTCTGGGGCCAACGTCCTGACTTTC. This encodes CAISETGPNSGANVLTF.

The chain couples TRBV20-1 to TRBJ2-1; TRBD2 agrees at 9 bases. The germline V gene encodes CDR1 DFQATT and CDR2 SNEGSKA (reference sequence). This CDR3 is 15 amino acids long. Trimming cost V 4 bases and J 8 bases; bases outside gene matches: 12. Here the CDR3 reads CSAKDSGGPYDEQFF. The CDR3 DNA sequence: TGCAGTGCTAAGGATAGCGGGGGCCCATACGATGAGCAGTTCTTC.

This clonotype has only a few counts. This sequence joins TRBV6-2 or TRBV6-3 and TRBJ2-7; D tentatively reads TRBD1 or TRBD2 (5 bases each). The CDR3 extends over 15 amino acids. Germline CDR1 MNHEY, CDR2 SVGEGT. The V and J ends lost 6 bases and 1 base respectively, with 16 bases between them. The CDR3 DNA reads TGTGCCAGCAGCCCCGGGACCTCGAGGTCCTACGAGCAGTACTTC. As protein: CASSPGTSRSYEQYF.

The chain is built from TRBV4-1 and TRBJ1-5, with TRBD1 as a possible D gene (5 bases). The CDR3 extends over 16 amino acids. CDR1 MGHRA and CDR2 YSYEKL come from the germline V gene. V gave up 3 bases and J gave up 4 bases, with 16 bases separating them. This CDR3 reads CASSQGLGRGNQPQHF. The CDR3, as DNA: TGCGCCAGCAGCCAGGGGCTCGGACGAGGGAATCAGCCCCAGCATTTT.

The rearrangement links TRBV7-8 to TRBJ2-7, with TRBD2 matching over 7 bases. Per the germline V gene, CDR1 is SGHVS and CDR2 is FQNEAQ. There are 16 residues in the CDR3. The ends lost 1 base at V and 0 bases at J; junction bases unmatched: 6. CDR3 nucleotide sequence: TGTGCCAGCAGCTTAGTAGGGCTAGCGGACTCCTACGAGCAGTACTTC. Its translation is CASSLVGLADSYEQYF.

V usage is TRBV7-3 and J usage is TRBJ2-3; D is unresolved. The CDR3 totals 13 residues. Deletions cut 5 bases from V and 6 bases from J, with 12 bases between. Germline V gene sequence: CDR1 SGHTA, CDR2 FQGTGA. CDR3 nucleotides: TGTGCCAGCAGCCCAAGCAGCTTGGATACGCAGTATTTT. This sequence encodes CASSPSSLDTQYF.

This clonotype was detected only a few times. The rearrangement uses TRBV9 and TRBJ2-3; no clear D. Germline lookup yields CDR1 SGDLS and CDR2 YYNGEE. Trimming removed 3 bases at V and 2 bases at J, with 7 bases between. This CDR3 is 13 amino acids long. The CDR3 DNA reads TGTGCCAGCAGCGCCCCCTCCACAGATACGCAGTATTTT. Translated, it gives CASSAPSTDTQYF.

This clonotype has more than one count but fewer than ten. The chain uses TRBV7-9 and TRBJ2-1; perhaps TRBD2 as D (6 bases). From germline, CDR1 is SEHNR and CDR2 FQNEAQ (reference sequence). The CDR3 loop spans 16 amino acids. Trimming took off 5 bases at V and 9 bases at J, with 23 bases between the two ends. The CDR3 DNA follows: TGTGCCAGCAGCCGAGGGACTTCACCCCGAAGGGCTGAGCAGTTCTTC. Residues: CASSRGTSPRRAEQFF.

The rearrangement links TRBV20-1 to TRBJ2-4; D is ambiguous. The CDR3 is 13 residues long. From germline, CDR1 is DFQATT and CDR2 SNEGSKA (reference sequence). Trimming took off 4 bases at V and 13 bases at J, with 20 bases between the two ends. The CDR3 sequence: CSATVDGSYGQYF. In nucleotides, the CDR3 is TGCAGTGCTACCGTCGACGGATCCTACGGGCAGTACTTC.

The V call is TRBV5-1, the J call TRBJ1-1; D is ambiguous. The germline CDR1 and CDR2 sequences are SGHRS and YFSETQ. The CDR3 totals 14 residues. V was trimmed by 7 bases and J by 0 bases, leaving 13 bases between them. CDR3 sequence reads: CASSLDEVNTEAFF. In DNA form, the CDR3 reads TGCGCCAGCTCCCTGGATGAGGTGAACACTGAAGCTTTCTTT.

This sequence joins TRBV4-3 and TRBJ1-2; D gene uncertain. Germline assignment: CDR1 LGHNA and CDR2 YSLEER. The CDR3 extends over 15 amino acids. The V gene lost 4 bases and the J gene lost 0 bases, with 12 bases spanning the gap. In DNA, the CDR3 is TGCGCCAGCAGCCCGCGGAGAGGTTCTAACTATGGCTACACCTTC. Translating gives CASSPRRGSNYGYTF.

Points on this clonotype: Its ends do not fully match the called genes, so a read error is possible. The chain links TRBV9 to TRBJ2-3, with D perhaps TRBD2 (6 bases). The CDR3 runs to 15 residues. The germline V gene has CDR1 SGDLS and CDR2 YYNGEE. The CDR3 sequence: CTSSVERGKTDTQYF. The CDR3 DNA is TGTACCAGCAGCGTAGAACGGGGGAAAACAGATACGCAGTATTTT.